The 6 T cell receptor beta chains below were found in one sample sequenced in a study of radiotherapy plus CTLA-4 blockade in lung cancer. Sequencing used immunoSEQ multiplex PCR; TCRdb keeps in-frame clones, though not all of them. Of approximately 50,000 clones listed, approximately 86% are singletons. The sequencing used peripheral blood, collected from a patient treated with radiotherapy plus ipilimumab. These receptor sequences come from a human donor with non-small cell lung cancer that progressed on radiotherapy plus ipilimumab. Some clones in this sample may be carry-over from other donors' samples.

This chain connects TRBV19 to TRBJ1-2; 8 nucleotides agree with TRBD1. With 6 bases clipped from V and 8 bases from J, the junction kept 11 bases outside the gene matches. Per germline, CDR1 LNHDA and CDR2 SQIVND (reference sequence). CDR3 length equals 14 residues. The CDR3 protein is CASRADPQGGGYTF. The CDR3, as DNA: TGTGCCAGTAGGGCCGACCCACAGGGGGGAGGCTACACCTTC.

The rearrangement joins TRBV9 to TRBJ2-7; D not certain. The V end was cut by 0 bases, the J end by 1 base, with 8 bases between. The germline V gene has CDR1 SGDLS and CDR2 YYNGEE. The CDR3 covers 14 residues. CDR3: CASSVETASYEQYF. For the CDR3, the DNA is TGTGCCAGCAGCGTAGAAACTGCTTCCTACGAGCAGTACTTC.

This clone was seen a single time. V is TRBV25-1 and J is TRBJ2-1, with D perhaps TRBD2 (6 bases). Per the germline V gene, CDR1 is MGHDK and CDR2 is SYGVNS. The CDR3 length is 12 residues. V lost 6 bases to trimming and J lost 13 bases, with 16 bases between them. CDR3 residues: CASSAGTGFQFF. In DNA, the CDR3 is TGTGCCAGCAGCGCCGGGACTGGGTTTCAGTTCTTC.

Only a few counts were recorded for this clone. V and J are TRBV4-1 and TRBJ1-5; 8 bases are shared with TRBD1. The germline gives CDR1 MGHRA, CDR2 YSYEKL. The trim removed 3 bases at V and 5 bases at J, leaving 9 bases unmatched. The CDR3 is made up of 16 amino acids. The CDR3 DNA sequence: TGCGCCAGCAGCCATTCCCCCGACAGGGGATATCAGCCCCAGCATTTT. Residues: CASSHSPDRGYQPQHF.

The J gene is TRBJ2-3, the V gene TRBV29-1, with a tentative D call TRBD2 (6 bases). Germline assignment: CDR1 SQVTM and CDR2 ANQGSEA. Trimming removed 0 bases from V and 0 bases from J, with 10 bases in between. The CDR3 loop spans 15 amino acids. The CDR3 here is CSVEDRRESTDTQYF. The CDR3 DNA sequence: TGCAGCGTTGAAGATCGGAGGGAGAGCACAGATACGCAGTATTTT.

The chain carries TRBV6-6 and TRBJ1-5, with a weak D call TRBD1 (5 bases). The CDR3 has 15 residues. Looked up from germline, CDR1 is MNHNY and CDR2 is SVGAGI (reference sequence). V shed 5 bases and J shed 5 bases, with 16 bases lying between them. The CDR3: CASSPYQGKDQPQHF. The CDR3 nucleotides read TGTGCCAGCAGTCCTTACCAGGGAAAGGATCAGCCCCAGCATTTT.